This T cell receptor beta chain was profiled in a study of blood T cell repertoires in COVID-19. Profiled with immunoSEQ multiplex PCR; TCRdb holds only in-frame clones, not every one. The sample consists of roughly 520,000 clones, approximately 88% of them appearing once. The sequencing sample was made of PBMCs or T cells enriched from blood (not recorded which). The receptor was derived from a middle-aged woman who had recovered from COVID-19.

The CDR3 DNA is TGTGCCAGCACCGTAGTATTTTCCACCTTC. This translates into CASTVVFSTF. The gene calls are TRBV2 and TRBJ1-2; no reliable D call. There are 10 residues in the CDR3. Germline CDR1 and CDR2: SNHLY and FYNNEI. The germline V and J ends were trimmed by 7 bases and 13 bases, with 13 bases remaining between them. The variable domain in full, completed from reference TRBV2 and TRBJ1-2, reads EPEVTQTPSHQVTQMGQEVILRCVPISNHLYFYWYRQILGQKVEFLVSFYNNEISEKSEIFDDQFSVERPDGSNFTLKIRSTKLEDSAMYFCASTVVFSTFGSGTRLTVV.